This TCR beta chain was captured by sequencing in a study of blood T cell repertoires in COVID-19. For the study at large: The United States, Italy and Spain supplied acute and convalescent COVID-19 samples. Sources were T cells, B-cell-depleted T cells, or PBMCs; the material itself was cDNA or gDNA.

Germline values: CDR1 MNHEY, CDR2 SVGEGT. The CDR3 has 16 amino acids. The V end lost 6 bases, the J end lost 6 bases, and 20 bases lay between the germline ends. The repertoire was sequenced with immunoSEQ multiplex PCR; TCRdb's copy has only in-frame clones and lacks some. This table holds 37,000 or so clones, 60% to 85% found once. This receptor was identified in a man aged 60-69 years with active COVID-19. Sequencing was performed on peripheral blood. J is TRBJ2-2 and V is TRBV6-2 or TRBV6-3, with D unresolved. The CDR3 loop reads CASSGALLGNAGELFF. CDR3 nucleotides: TGTGCCAGCAGCGGAGCGCTCCTGGGTAATGCCGGGGAGCTGTTTTTT.